This T cell receptor beta chain came from a study of tumor-infiltrating lymphocytes in primary liver carcinoma. In the case of this clonotype: At one of its ends the junction is not consistent with the germline gene, which may arise from a read error.

The CDR3 is 16 residues long. Germline CDR1 and CDR2: DFQATT and SNEGSKA (reference sequence). With a constant-region primer, TCR beta cDNA was made from 450 to 500 ng of total RNA. Library construction for TCR beta comprised three nested multiplex PCR rounds performed with slightly modified ARM-PCR. For around 9 cycles apiece, the opening two PCR rounds ran with TRBV1-TRBV30 forward primers and a C-beta reverse primer. TCRdb processed the multiplex PCR reads anew with MiXCR; each CDR3 protein has one entry. There are 45,000 to 55,000 distinct CDR3 sequences in the sample; 71% occur only once, and around 30% lies in the top ten. The source material, 20-30 mg of unsorted bulk tissue, was used to co-extract RNA and DNA. Over 75% of the cells were viable tumor cells in every tumor sample.

This chain joins TRBV20-1 and TRBJ1-2; tentative D call: TRBD1 (5 bases). What was sequenced was liver tumor tissue from sampling region 5. The sample's subset: tumor region T5, tumor centre. The origin of this receptor is a man aged 35 to 55 with primary liver carcinoma and hepatitis B virus infection. CDR3 region: CNARGVGQGSLYGYTF. The CDR3 nucleotides read TGCAATGCTAGAGGGGTTGGTCAGGGATCCCTCTATGGCTACACCTTC.